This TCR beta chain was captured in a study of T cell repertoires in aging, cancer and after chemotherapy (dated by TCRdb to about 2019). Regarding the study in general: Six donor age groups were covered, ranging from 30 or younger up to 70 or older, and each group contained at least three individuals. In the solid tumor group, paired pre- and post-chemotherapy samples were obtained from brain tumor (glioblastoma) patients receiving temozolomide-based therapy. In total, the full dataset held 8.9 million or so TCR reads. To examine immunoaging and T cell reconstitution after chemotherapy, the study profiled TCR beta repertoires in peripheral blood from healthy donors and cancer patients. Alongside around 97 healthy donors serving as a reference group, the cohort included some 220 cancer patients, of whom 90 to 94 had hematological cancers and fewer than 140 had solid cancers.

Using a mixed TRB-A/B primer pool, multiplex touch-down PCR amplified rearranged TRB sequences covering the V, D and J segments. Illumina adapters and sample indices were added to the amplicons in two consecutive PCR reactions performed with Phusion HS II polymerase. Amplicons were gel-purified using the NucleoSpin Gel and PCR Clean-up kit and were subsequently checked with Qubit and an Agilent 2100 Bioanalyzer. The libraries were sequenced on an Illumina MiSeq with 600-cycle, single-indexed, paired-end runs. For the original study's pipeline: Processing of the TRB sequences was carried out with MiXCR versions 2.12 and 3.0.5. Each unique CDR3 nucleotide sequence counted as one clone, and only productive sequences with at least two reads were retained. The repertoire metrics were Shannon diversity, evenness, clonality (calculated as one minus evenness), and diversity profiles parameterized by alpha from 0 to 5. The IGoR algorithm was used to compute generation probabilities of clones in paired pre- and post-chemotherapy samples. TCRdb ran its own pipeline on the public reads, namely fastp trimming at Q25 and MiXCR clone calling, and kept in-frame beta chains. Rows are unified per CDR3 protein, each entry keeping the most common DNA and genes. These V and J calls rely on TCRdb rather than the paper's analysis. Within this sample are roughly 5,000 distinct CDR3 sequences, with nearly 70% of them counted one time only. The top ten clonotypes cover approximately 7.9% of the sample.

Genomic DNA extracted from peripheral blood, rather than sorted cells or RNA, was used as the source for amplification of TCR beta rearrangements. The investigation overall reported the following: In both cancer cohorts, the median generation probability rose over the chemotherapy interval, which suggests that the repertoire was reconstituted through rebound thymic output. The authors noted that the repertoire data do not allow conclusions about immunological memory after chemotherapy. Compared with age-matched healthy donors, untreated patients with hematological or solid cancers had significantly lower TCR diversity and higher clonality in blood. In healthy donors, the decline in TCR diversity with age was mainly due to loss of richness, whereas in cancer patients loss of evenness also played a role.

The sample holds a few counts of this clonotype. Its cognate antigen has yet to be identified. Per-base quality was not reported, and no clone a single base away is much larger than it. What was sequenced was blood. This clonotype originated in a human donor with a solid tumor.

The nucleotide sequence reads TGCAGCTTCGGGACCAGTGAAGGCTACACCTTC. Its coded protein is CSFGTSEGYTF. Recombination joined TRBV29-1 with TRBJ1-2; 5 matching bases give a weak D call of TRBD1. A distance of 15 bases separates the germline ends of V and J, which lose 8 bases and 8 bases respectively. The CDR3 starts with the cysteine, ends with the phenylalanine, and has 11 residues. Of the read, only the CDR3 DNA is kept; its 33 bases are in frame from base 1. The germline V gene yields SQVTM for CDR1 and ANQGSEA for CDR2.